The 17 T cell receptor beta chains in this list originate from one sample, sequenced in a study of cytomegalovirus exposure and HLA in healthy donors. Only in-frame clones appear in the TCRdb table, and some are missing; sequencing was by immunoSEQ multiplex PCR. This table has roughly 73,000 clones, around 95% appearing once. The sequencing sample was made of PBMCs. The receptors here all came from a man younger than 35 in good health and CMV-seronegative.

The J gene is TRBJ1-5, the V gene TRBV30; no clear D. CDR1 GTSNPN and CDR2 SVGIG come from the germline V gene (reference sequence). V was shortened by 0 bases and J by 0 bases, with 12 bases between the two germline ends. The CDR3 is 16 amino acids. This CDR3 reads CAWSVKTGTSNQPQHF. CDR3 DNA sequence: TGTGCCTGGAGTGTAAAGACGGGTACTAGCAATCAGCCCCAGCATTTT.

The V call is TRBV30, the J call TRBJ2-1; 11 nucleotides agree with TRBD2. Germline CDR1 and CDR2: GTSNPN and SVGIG (reference sequence). Losses at the gene ends were 4 bases for V and 12 bases for J; bases not matched to a gene: 14. This CDR3 is 15 amino acids long. CDR3 protein: CAWKGASGGSGRQFF. CDR3 bases: TGTGCCTGGAAAGGGGCTAGCGGGGGGTCCGGTAGGCAGTTCTTC.

In this sample, this clone turned up once. The chain joins TRBV5-4 to TRBJ1-3, with D hard to call. The CDR3 extends over 15 amino acids. The germline V and J ends were trimmed by 5 bases and 0 bases, with 12 bases remaining between them. Germline V gene lookup returns CDR1 SGHNT and CDR2 YYREEE (reference sequence). The CDR3 region is CASSAGQSSGNTIYF. CDR3 nucleotide sequence: TGTGCCAGCAGTGCGGGCCAAAGCTCTGGAAACACCATATATTTT.

The V call is TRBV7-9, the J call TRBJ2-3, with TRBD2 matching over 7 bases. CDR3 length equals 15 residues. From germline, CDR1 is SEHNR and CDR2 FQNEAQ (reference sequence). V trimming: 5 bases; J trimming: 2 bases; junction bases outside the gene matches: 7. CDR3 sequence: CASSRSGDITDTQYF. Written as DNA, the CDR3 is TGTGCCAGCAGCCGAAGCGGGGATATCACAGATACGCAGTATTTT.

V is TRBV19 and J is TRBJ1-1; 9 nucleotides match TRBD1. Looked up from germline, CDR1 is LNHDA and CDR2 is SQIVND (reference sequence). Trimming at V came to 6 bases and at J to 4 bases, leaving 6 bases not matched to a gene. The CDR3 consists of 14 residues. Here the CDR3 DNA reads TGTGCCAGTAGGATACAGGGGGCGGGCACTGAAGCTTTCTTT. The encoded protein is CASRIQGAGTEAFF.

The chain combines TRBV27 with TRBJ1-2, with 7 bases lining up with TRBD1. CDR1 and CDR2 (germline): MNHEY, SMNVEV (reference sequence). The trim removed 5 bases at V and 8 bases at J, leaving 11 bases unmatched. The CDR3 is 14 residues long. This CDR3 is CASSPSDRAAGYTF. The DNA of the CDR3 is TGTGCCAGCAGTCCTTCCGACAGGGCCGCAGGCTACACCTTC.

The table lists this clone with a count of one. The rearrangement links TRBV19 to TRBJ2-2; TRBD2 is a possible D gene (6 bases). The V gene's germline CDR1 is LNHDA and CDR2 SQIVND (reference sequence). Trimming pared 5 bases from V and 4 bases from J, leaving 14 bases between. CDR3 size: 15 residues. This CDR3 is CASSPYRGSTGELFF. The CDR3 bases are TGTGCCAGTAGTCCCTACCGGGGGAGCACCGGGGAGCTGTTTTTT.

J is TRBJ2-7 and V is TRBV4-3; D is possibly TRBD1 (6 bases). V was cut by 0 bases and J by 3 bases, with 9 bases left in between. Germline-derived CDR1 and CDR2 are LGHNA and YSLEER. There are 14 residues in the CDR3. This CDR3 is CASSQDKDSYEQYF. DNA of the CDR3: TGCGCCAGCAGCCAAGACAAGGACAGCTACGAGCAGTACTTC.

This clone was counted a single time. The DNA for the CDR3 is TGTGCCAGCAGCGTTACGTTGGGACACATGAACACTGAAGCTTTCTTT. Translating gives CASSVTLGHMNTEAFF. This sequence joins TRBV7-9 and TRBJ1-1, with D maybe TRBD1 (6 bases). Trimming left V 5 bases short and J 0 bases short, with 16 bases between. The CDR3 runs 16 residues. CDR1 is SEHNR, CDR2 FQNEAQ, per germline (reference sequence).

In DNA, the CDR3 is TGTGCCAGCAGCTTGGGGGGACATTCGAACACTGAAGCTTTCTTT. This translates into CASSLGGHSNTEAFF. The chain uses TRBV5-4 and TRBJ1-1; D is possibly TRBD1 (6 bases). The germline V and J ends were trimmed by 0 bases and 1 base, with 10 bases remaining between them. Germline assignment: CDR1 SGHNT and CDR2 YYREEE (reference sequence). The CDR3 consists of 15 residues.

CDR3 in amino acids: CASMWAQGGNTIYF. CDR3 DNA sequence: TGTGCCAGTATGTGGGCACAGGGTGGAAACACCATATATTTT. This rearrangement joins TRBV19 to TRBJ1-3, with D perhaps matching TRBD1 (6 bases). This CDR3 has 14 residues. CDR1 and CDR2 from the germline V gene are LNHDA and SQIVND (reference sequence). V dropped 7 bases and J dropped 3 bases, with 13 bases sitting between them.

The gene calls are TRBV27 and TRBJ2-6; 8 bases fit TRBD1. Per the germline V gene, CDR1 is MNHEY and CDR2 is SMNVEV (reference sequence). The V segment lost 5 bases and the J segment 2 bases; nucleotides outside the gene matches: 2. This CDR3 is built from 15 residues. The CDR3 is CASSPTGAGANVLTF. CDR3 bases: TGTGCCAGCAGTCCGACAGGGGCTGGGGCCAACGTCCTGACTTTC.

This rearrangement joins TRBV7-9 to TRBJ2-7; no clear D. The CDR3 sequence is 12 residues long. V lost 0 bases, J lost 5 bases, and 5 bases lay in between. Germline V gene lookup returns CDR1 SEHNR and CDR2 FQNEAQ (reference sequence). The CDR3 nucleotides read TGTGCCAGCAGCTTAGCGGCCAACGAGCAGTACTTC. Encoded protein: CASSLAANEQYF.

V is TRBV5-1 and J is TRBJ2-1, with 8 nucleotides matching TRBD2. The ends lost 0 bases at V and 2 bases at J; junction bases unmatched: 1. This CDR3 is 15 amino acids long. Germline V gives CDR1 SGHRS, CDR2 YFSETQ. This CDR3 is CASSLAGGAYNEQFF. CDR3 nucleotide sequence: TGCGCCAGCAGCTTGGCGGGGGGGGCCTACAATGAGCAGTTCTTC.

V gene TRBV7-9 combines with J gene TRBJ2-1; 7 bases align to TRBD1. Germline values: CDR1 SEHNR, CDR2 FQNEAQ (reference sequence). J was trimmed by 8 bases and V by 2 bases; bases with no gene match: 12. This CDR3 region has 16 residues. The CDR3 protein is CASSLNRGPSPDEQFF. The CDR3 nucleotides are TGTGCCAGCAGCTTAAATAGGGGGCCTTCGCCTGATGAGCAGTTCTTC.

The V gene is TRBV11-1, the J gene TRBJ1-1, with D possibly TRBD1 on 6 matching bases. The CDR3 length is 13 residues. Between the trimmed V and J ends, which lost 3 bases and 6 bases, there was a span of 11 bases. Germline assignment: CDR1 SGHAT and CDR2 FQDESV (reference sequence). The CDR3 sequence is CASSLEQGPEAFF. The CDR3 bases are TGTGCCAGCAGCTTGGAACAGGGTCCTGAAGCTTTCTTT.

The V gene is TRBV13, the J gene TRBJ2-7; D gene ambiguous. V shed 7 bases and J shed 5 bases, with 15 bases lying between them. CDR1 and CDR2 from the germline V gene are PRHDT and FYEKMQ (reference sequence). The CDR3 extends over 13 amino acids. The CDR3 sequence: CASTQNLIDEQYF. CDR3 coding DNA: TGTGCCAGCACTCAGAATTTAATTGACGAGCAGTACTTC.